The 19 T cell receptor beta chains in this list originate from one sample, sequenced in a study of cytomegalovirus exposure and HLA in healthy donors (dated by TCRdb to about 2017). The library was prepared using the immunoSEQ multiplex PCR assay. A mixture of 60 forward primers for TCR Vbeta segments and 13 reverse primers for TCR Jbeta segments was used in the multiplex PCR. TCRdb provides this immuneACCESS table in a form limited to in-frame rearrangements. Some clones are lacking; in checked studies, under half of them reflect an unresolved V gene, and why the rest are absent is not known. The sample table lists roughly 130,000 clones, more than 60% of them with a count of one. Clones ranked in the top ten supply 2.1% of the sample. Sequences were obtained from PBMCs. These receptors were obtained from a woman aged 40 to 50 in good health and CMV-seropositive.

The chain has TRBV7-9 and TRBJ2-2; TRBD1 matches 9 bases. This CDR3 is built from 16 residues. The ends lost 5 bases at V and 1 base at J; junction bases unmatched: 5. Germline V gene sequence: CDR1 SEHNR, CDR2 FQNEAQ (reference sequence). CDR3 bases: TGTGCCAGCAGCCTGGACAGGGGATTGAACACCGGGGAGCTGTTTTTT. This sequence encodes CASSLDRGLNTGELFF.

This sequence joins TRBV18 and TRBJ2-7, with D unclear. This CDR3 comprises 15 residues. Germline lookup yields CDR1 KGHSH and CDR2 LQKENI. Deletions cut 0 bases from V and 3 bases from J, with 12 bases between. The CDR3 sequence: CASSPPSATSYEQYF. In DNA, the CDR3 is TGTGCCAGCTCACCACCGTCCGCCACCAGCTACGAGCAGTACTTC.

This sequence joins TRBV5-1 and TRBJ1-3; weak D call: TRBD1 (5 bases). Looked up from germline, CDR1 is SGHRS and CDR2 is YFSETQ. With 4 bases removed from V and 0 bases from J, the gap between germline ends came to 14 bases. The CDR3 is made up of 16 amino acids. The CDR3, as DNA: TGCGCCAGCAGCACTGGACACGAAGCCTCTGGAAACACCATATATTTT. Translating it yields CASSTGHEASGNTIYF. The whole variable domain, remainder taken from reference TRBV5-1 and TRBJ1-3, is KAGVTQTPRYLIKTRGQQVTLSCSPISGHRSVSWYQQTPGQGLQFLFEYFSETQRNKGNFPGRFSGRQFSNSRSEMNVSTLELGDSALYLCASSTGHEASGNTIYFGEGSWLTVV.

The CDR3 DNA sequence: TGTGCCAGCAGCAAGGACAGACCCGGGACTAGCGGGGGGGATGAGCAGTTCTTC. Translated: CASSKDRPGTSGGDEQFF. The chain joins TRBV27 to TRBJ2-1; 16 bases agree with TRBD2. The CDR3 totals 18 residues. Germline CDR1 reads MNHEY; CDR2 reads SMNVEV (reference sequence). V trimming: 6 bases; J trimming: 8 bases; junction bases outside the gene matches: 13.

The chain links TRBV7-2 to TRBJ2-7, with 9 bases lining up with TRBD1. V shed 3 bases, J shed 2 bases, and the junction held 5 bases outside the gene matches. CDR3 length: 15 residues. CDR1 and CDR2 (germline): SGHTA, FQGNSA. The CDR3 coding sequence is TGTGCCAGCAGCTTCGACCGGGACAGGGCCTACGAGCAGTACTTC. Its translation: CASSFDRDRAYEQYF.

V is TRBV30 and J is TRBJ1-2; TRBD1 aligns across 8 bases. The CDR3 sequence is 13 residues long. Germline V gives CDR1 GTSNPN, CDR2 SVGIG (reference sequence). V gave up 5 bases and J gave up 3 bases; unmatched junction bases: 5. The CDR3 DNA sequence: TGTGCCTGGGCGACAGGGGTCGACTATGGCTACACCTTC. It specifies CAWATGVDYGYTF.

This clone occurred a few times. The J gene is TRBJ1-1, the V gene TRBV19; 7 nucleotides match TRBD1. This CDR3 has 13 amino acids. Trimming at V came to 7 bases and at J to 4 bases, leaving 6 bases not matched to a gene. Germline CDR1 is LNHDA and CDR2 is SQIVND (reference sequence). CDR3 protein: CASNQGVFTEAFF. Written as DNA, the CDR3 is TGTGCCAGTAATCAGGGGGTATTCACTGAAGCTTTCTTT.

This clone was found a few times. Here the CDR3 DNA reads TGTGCCAGCAGCCTCCGGGACAGGGGCTCTGGGGCCAACGTCCTGACTTTC. Translating it yields CASSLRDRGSGANVLTF. The chain uses TRBV7-6 and TRBJ2-6; 10 bases are shared with TRBD1. This CDR3 comprises 17 residues. Germline V gives CDR1 SGHVS, CDR2 FNYEAQ. V dropped 5 bases and J dropped 0; count of bases not matched to a gene: 4. Looking up the rest from reference TRBV7-6 and TRBJ2-6 gives the full variable domain: GAGVSQSPRYKVTKRGQDVALRCDPISGHVSLYWYRQALGQGPEFLTYFNYEAQQDKSGLPNDRFSAERPEGSISTLTIQRTEQRDSAMYRCASSLRDRGSGANVLTFGAGSRLTVL.

The chain has TRBV4-1 and TRBJ1-5; D possibly corresponds to TRBD1 (5 bases). The CDR3 covers 17 residues. Germline loops: CDR1 MGHRA, CDR2 YSYEKL. Trimming cost V 7 bases and J 3 bases, with 22 bases left between them. The CDR3 DNA sequence: TGCGCCAGCACCACCCAATTAGGGGCGACACTCAATCAGCCCCAGCATTTT. This encodes CASTTQLGATLNQPQHF.

The CDR3 sequence: CASSSDDGGASTDTQYF. CDR3 in DNA: TGTGCCAGCAGCTCAGATGACGGGGGGGCTAGCACAGATACGCAGTATTTT. The rearrangement joins TRBV5-5 to TRBJ2-3; 8 bases map to TRBD2. Germline CDR1 is SGHKS and CDR2 is YYEKEE (reference sequence). The V segment lost 3 bases and the J segment 0 bases; nucleotides outside the gene matches: 9. The CDR3 extends over 17 amino acids.

The rearrangement joins TRBV7-9 to TRBJ1-4; D might be TRBD1 (6 bases). Germline V gene data show CDR1 as SEHNR and CDR2 as FQNEAQ (reference sequence). This CDR3 is 13 amino acids long. Trimming pared 5 bases from V and 10 bases from J, leaving 14 bases between. CDR3 sequence: CASSLGQSGKLFF. CDR3 DNA sequence: TGTGCCAGCAGCCTTGGACAGTCGGGAAAACTGTTTTTT.

The rearrangement links TRBV7-6 to TRBJ1-5, with a weak D call TRBD1 (6 bases). V was pared by 6 bases and J by 2 bases, with 11 bases between. This CDR3 has 14 amino acids. Germline-derived CDR1 and CDR2 are SGHVS and FNYEAQ. CDR3 region: CASSAGVGNQPQHF. CDR3 in DNA: TGTGCCAGCAGTGCAGGGGTCGGCAATCAGCCCCAGCATTTT.

V and J are TRBV7-9 and TRBJ1-2; the match to TRBD1 covers 7 bases. The germline gives CDR1 SEHNR, CDR2 FQNEAQ (reference sequence). The CDR3 length is 16 residues. With V trimmed by 1 base and J by 4 bases, 9 bases remained unmatched. The CDR3 coding sequence is TGTGCCAGCAGCTTAGAGGGCAGGGGGACCGTCTATGGCTACACCTTC. Its protein product is CASSLEGRGTVYGYTF.

As for this clone: The sample holds other DNA sequences that translate to the same CDR3. This rearrangement joins TRBV28 to TRBJ1-5; the match to TRBD1 covers 9 bases. In germline, CDR1 is MDHEN, CDR2 SYDVKM. Trimming took 5 bases from V and 2 from J; bases not matched to a gene: 4. The CDR3 sequence is 15 residues long. The CDR3 loop reads CASSLQGAGNQPQHF. In DNA form, the CDR3 reads TGTGCCAGCAGTCTACAGGGGGCTGGCAATCAGCCCCAGCATTTT.

The V and J genes are TRBV28 and TRBJ1-2, with TRBD1 as a possible D gene (6 bases). Trimming pared 5 bases from V and 2 bases from J, leaving 12 bases between. Germline V gene sequence: CDR1 MDHEN, CDR2 SYDVKM. The CDR3 has 14 amino acids. The CDR3 reads CASSAFGQNYGYTF. DNA of the CDR3: TGTGCCAGCAGTGCGTTTGGACAGAACTATGGCTACACCTTC.

The CDR3 region is CAINKGTGGRRGYTF. CDR3 coding DNA: TGTGCCATCAACAAAGGGACAGGGGGCCGGAGGGGCTACACCTTC. V gene TRBV10-3 combines with J gene TRBJ1-2; TRBD1 matches 12 bases. Trimming removed 7 bases from V and 8 bases from J; junction bases left unmatched: 11. Germline CDR1 is ENHRY and CDR2 is SYGVKD. CDR3 length: 15 amino acids.

This chain joins TRBV30 and TRBJ1-6, with 7 bases lining up with TRBD1. The V gene end was trimmed by 2 bases and the J gene end by 6 bases; junction bases not matched to a gene: 7. Looked up from germline, CDR1 is GTSNPN and CDR2 is SVGIG (reference sequence). CDR3 length: 15 residues. The CDR3 DNA reads TGTGCCTGGAGTTTCCACAGGGGCGTTAATTCACCCCTCCACTTT. The encoded protein is CAWSFHRGVNSPLHF.

This clone was counted a single time. The rearrangement joins TRBV18 to TRBJ2-7; 10 bases align to TRBD2. Germline CDR1 is KGHSH and CDR2 is LQKENI. The ends lost 6 bases at V and 6 bases at J; junction bases unmatched: 11. There are 15 residues in the CDR3. The CDR3 loop is CASSRSSGRNCEQYF. In nucleotides, the CDR3 is TGTGCCAGCTCGCGCAGTAGCGGGAGGAACTGCGAGCAGTACTTC.

This clone was picked up a small number of times. This chain joins TRBV28 and TRBJ2-3, with TRBD2 as a possible D gene (7 bases). The germline gives CDR1 MDHEN, CDR2 SYDVKM. V was shortened by 2 bases and J by 4 bases, with 16 bases between the two germline ends. The CDR3 extends over 16 amino acids. CDR3 sequence (DNA): TGTGCCAGCAGTTTAGGGGGGGGCGCTGGTGCAGATACGCAGTATTTT. It codes for CASSLGGGAGADTQYF.